The source of this T cell receptor beta chain is a study of blood T cell repertoires in COVID-19. Method: immunoSEQ multiplex PCR; TCRdb's copy keeps in-frame clones and lacks some. The table has fewer than 500,000 clones, 88% seen once. This sequence was found in a woman aged 25 to 39 with acute COVID-19. Specimen: PBMCs or T cells enriched from blood (not recorded which).

In DNA, the CDR3 is TGCAGCGTATTACAGGGGAACTTCTACGAGCAGTACTTC. Residues: CSVLQGNFYEQYF. The J gene is TRBJ2-7, the V gene TRBV29-1, with 7 bases lining up with TRBD1. Per the germline V gene, CDR1 is SQVTM and CDR2 is ANQGSEA. V lost 6 bases to trimming and J lost 3 bases; unmatched junction nucleotides: 8. The CDR3 is 13 amino acids.